This TCR beta chain was identified in a study of early T cells in non-severe SARS-CoV-2 infection. The overall study: Unsorted whole blood bulk RNA was sequenced, with unpaired chains.

Individually, cDNA molecules had unique molecular identifiers attached to them. TCRdb itself ran the 5' RACE reads through MiXCR, one entry per CDR3 protein. The sample shows tens of thousands of distinct CDR3 sequences, roughly 4.9% of them seen only once. Trimming pared 6 bases from V and 3 bases from J, leaving 15 bases between. CDR3 length: 15 amino acids. This clonotype was seen ten or more times. Its antigen is undetermined. Study-level results: VDJdb-based matching was biased toward anti-spike CD8 responses and missed private and CD4 specificities.

V is TRBV12-3 or TRBV12-4 and J is TRBJ2-1; D perhaps matches TRBD1 (6 bases). Sequencing was performed on whole blood. The sequence was collected from an adult who was a healthcare worker with PCR-confirmed SARS-CoV-2 infection or an uninfected control (not recorded which). The chain's CDR3 is CASSRGQGLYNEQFF. CDR3 coding DNA: TGTGCCAGCAGCCGGGGACAAGGACTCTACAATGAGCAGTTCTTC.